This passage covers 27 T cell receptor beta chains from one sample sequenced in a study of blood T cell repertoires in COVID-19. TCRdb keeps only in-frame clones here, not all; method: immunoSEQ multiplex PCR. The sample contains about 50,000 clones, about 89% of which appear only once. Sequenced input: peripheral blood. Receptor source: a human donor in a cohort sampled during active COVID-19.

The genes are TRBV4-2 and TRBJ2-3; 8 positions agree with TRBD2. The germline gives CDR1 LGHNA, CDR2 YNFKEQ. The CDR3 runs to 14 residues. Trimming at V came to 4 bases and at J to 6 bases, leaving 6 bases not matched to a gene. The CDR3 loop reads CASSPGRAVDTQYF. CDR3 nucleotide sequence: TGTGCCAGCAGCCCCGGGAGGGCCGTCGATACGCAGTATTTT.

This clone is a singleton in its sample. The V gene is TRBV27, the J gene TRBJ1-5, with 9 bases aligning to TRBD1. CDR1 is MNHEY and CDR2 is SMNVEV in the germline V gene (reference sequence). This CDR3 comprises 16 residues. The junction had 7 bases not matched to a gene; V was cut back by 5 bases and J by 2 bases. The CDR3 bases are TGTGCCAGCAGTACACGACAGGGGGTGGGCAATCAGCCCCAGCATTTT. Encoded protein: CASSTRQGVGNQPQHF.

This clone was counted once. The chain uses TRBV7-2 and TRBJ2-5, with 12 bases identical to TRBD2. The CDR3 has 15 residues. Germline V gene data show CDR1 as SGHTA and CDR2 as FQGNSA. V was pared by 1 base and J by 6 bases, with 3 bases of the junction left unmatched. CDR3 residues: CASSLGTSGKKTQYF. The CDR3 DNA is TGTGCCAGCAGCTTAGGGACTAGCGGGAAGAAGACCCAGTACTTC.

This clone was seen a single time. V gene TRBV15 combines with J gene TRBJ2-7, with 7 bases aligning to TRBD1. Germline trimming cut 1 base from V and 0 bases from J; bases unmatched to any gene: 6. The germline V gene has CDR1 LNHNV and CDR2 YYDKDF (reference sequence). The CDR3 covers 16 residues. CDR3 region: CATSRGRQGSSYEQYF. The CDR3 bases are TGTGCCACCAGCAGAGGAAGACAGGGTAGCTCCTACGAGCAGTACTTC.

This sequence joins TRBV5-6 and TRBJ2-7, with 8 bases identical to TRBD2. Germline V gives CDR1 SGHDT, CDR2 YYEEEE. The trim removed 1 base at V and 0 bases at J, leaving 6 bases unmatched. This CDR3 has 16 amino acids. The CDR3 protein is CASSLLSGSPSYEQYF. The DNA of the CDR3 is TGTGCCAGCAGCTTGTTGAGCGGGAGCCCCTCCTACGAGCAGTACTTC.

This clone has more than one count but fewer than ten. V and J are TRBV10-3 and TRBJ2-5, with D maybe TRBD1 (6 bases). This CDR3 comprises 13 residues. V shed 7 bases and J shed 2 bases, with 11 bases lying between them. Germline loops: CDR1 ENHRY, CDR2 SYGVKD. DNA of the CDR3: TGTGCCATCAAGCGGACAGTGCAAGAGACCCAGTACTTC. It yields the protein CAIKRTVQETQYF.

Written as DNA, the CDR3 is TGTGCCAGCAGTGAAGTTGGACTAGCGGGGGGGCCCACCGGGGAGCTGTTTTTT. It translates to CASSEVGLAGGPTGELFF. The chain links TRBV6-1 to TRBJ2-2; TRBD2 matches at 15 bases. The CDR3 loop spans 18 amino acids. Losses at the gene ends were 1 base for V and 4 bases for J; bases not matched to a gene: 4. Germline CDR1 reads MNHNS; CDR2 reads SASEGT.

As for this clone: At the DNA level, this CDR3 is encoded by other sequences in the same sample as well. In DNA form, the CDR3 reads TGTGCCAGCAGCTCGAGACAGACCAACTATGGCTACACCTTC. It codes for CASSSRQTNYGYTF. This chain links TRBV7-2 with TRBJ1-2; D possibly corresponds to TRBD1 (5 bases). Trimming stripped 4 bases from V and 2 bases from J, with 11 bases between. The CDR3 contains 14 residues. In germline, CDR1 is SGHTA, CDR2 FQGNSA.

As regards this clone: Other DNA sequences within the sample encode an identical CDR3. CDR3 residues: CASSIREAGNQPQHF. Written as DNA, the CDR3 is TGTGCCAGTAGTATAAGAGAGGCCGGCAATCAGCCCCAGCATTTT. The chain links TRBV19 to TRBJ1-5; D gene ambiguous. CDR3 length equals 15 residues. The V and J ends lost 2 bases and 2 bases respectively, with 10 bases between them. CDR1 LNHDA and CDR2 SQIVND come from the germline V gene (reference sequence).

The chain has TRBV5-5 and TRBJ2-2; the D gene is possibly TRBD2 (7 bases). CDR1 is SGHKS and CDR2 is YYEKEE in the germline V gene (reference sequence). V gave up 3 bases and J gave up 1 base, with 16 bases separating them. There are 17 residues in the CDR3. The CDR3 region has the DNA TGTGCCAGCAGCTCAAGGCAAGGGGGGGTGAACACCGGGGAGCTGTTTTTT. Residues: CASSSRQGGVNTGELFF.

The gene calls are TRBV30 and TRBJ2-3; 10 bases are a match to TRBD2. After removal of 7 bases from V and 1 base from J, the junction contained 2 bases not matched to a gene. This CDR3 spans 13 amino acids. Germline V gives CDR1 GTSNPN, CDR2 SVGIG (reference sequence). The CDR3 is CASGLAGTDTQYF. The CDR3 nucleotides are TGTGCCTCTGGACTAGCGGGCACAGATACGCAGTATTTT. Using reference TRBV30 and TRBJ2-3 for the parts outside the CDR3, the full variable domain is SQTIHQWPATLVQPVGSPLSLECTVEGTSNPNLYWYRQAAGRGLQLLFYSVGIGQISSEVPQNLSASRPQDRQFILSSKKLLLSDSGFYLCASGLAGTDTQYFGPGTRLTVL.

This clone showed up just once. This sequence joins TRBV3-1 (or the pseudogene TRBV3-2) and TRBJ2-5; 10 bases align to TRBD2. The germline CDR1 and CDR2 sequences are LGHDT and YNNKEL (reference sequence). V lost 3 bases to trimming and J lost 1 base; unmatched junction nucleotides: 5. This CDR3 is 16 amino acids long. DNA for the CDR3: TGTGCCAGCAGCCACCGGACTAGCGGCTTCCAAGAGACCCAGTACTTC. As protein: CASSHRTSGFQETQYF.

The chain combines TRBV6-5 with TRBJ1-3; TRBD1 matches 8 bases. CDR3 length: 14 residues. Germline loops: CDR1 MNHEY, CDR2 SVGAGI. V trimming: 7 bases; J trimming: 4 bases; junction bases outside the gene matches: 6. The CDR3 loop is CASTTGGSGNTIYF. CDR3 in DNA: TGTGCCAGCACTACAGGGGGGTCAGGAAACACCATATATTTT.

This clone has just a few counts. V gene TRBV3-1 (or the pseudogene TRBV3-2) combines with J gene TRBJ1-6, with D uncertain. The CDR3 contains 13 residues. Trimming shortened V by 2 bases and J by 10 bases, and 9 bases separated the two germline ends. Per the germline V gene, CDR1 is LGHDT and CDR2 is YNNKEL (reference sequence). The CDR3 DNA reads as TGTGCCAGCAGCCAAATCGTCGGGTCACCCCTCCACTTT. Encoded protein: CASSQIVGSPLHF.

Only one count was recorded for this clone. The rearrangement links TRBV19 to TRBJ2-5; TRBD2 aligns across 8 bases. CDR1 is LNHDA, CDR2 SQIVND, per germline (reference sequence). Trimming cost V 1 base and J 0 bases; bases outside gene matches: 4. The CDR3 totals 16 residues. This CDR3 is CASSIGTGGYQETQYF. DNA of the CDR3: TGTGCCAGTAGTATAGGGACGGGAGGGTACCAAGAGACCCAGTACTTC.

V gene TRBV28 combines with J gene TRBJ2-1; the D gene is possibly TRBD2 (7 bases). This CDR3 contains 14 residues. Germline CDR1 reads MDHEN; CDR2 reads SYDVKM. The V end lost 6 bases, the J end lost 2 bases, and 11 bases lay between the germline ends. CDR3 coding DNA: TGTGCCAGCAGAGAGGGGGGGGCCTACAATGAGCAGTTCTTC. It encodes CASREGGAYNEQFF.

The table lists this clone with a count of one. This rearrangement joins TRBV2 to TRBJ2-3, with 9 bases identical to TRBD1. V lost 10 bases, J lost 4 bases, and 9 bases stayed unmatched. The V gene's germline CDR1 is SNHLY and CDR2 FYNNEI. The CDR3 has 14 amino acids. The CDR3 here is CANQKDRGADTQYF. The CDR3 DNA reads as TGTGCCAACCAAAAGGACAGGGGCGCAGATACGCAGTATTTT.

The CDR3 nucleotides read TGTGCCACCAGTGGTCGCAGGGAACCGGGAGATACGCAGTATTTT. It encodes CATSGRREPGDTQYF. The genes are TRBV24-1 and TRBJ2-3, with a possible D match to TRBD1 (5 bases). Per the germline V gene, CDR1 is KGHDR and CDR2 is SFDVKD. There are 15 residues in the CDR3. Trimming left V 5 bases short and J 5 bases short, with 16 bases between.

This rearrangement joins TRBV29-1 to TRBJ2-1; tentative D call: TRBD2 (5 bases). V lost 4 bases and J 7 bases, leaving 17 bases between the germline ends. Germline V gene lookup returns CDR1 SQVTM and CDR2 ANQGSEA. The CDR3 extends over 14 amino acids. CDR3 DNA sequence: TGCAGCGTTGGAGGAGGTCGGGGAAAAAATGAGCAGTTCTTC. It encodes CSVGGGRGKNEQFF.

V and J are TRBV7-2 and TRBJ2-3; 12 nucleotides align to TRBD2. The CDR3 length is 17 residues. The V gene end was trimmed by 3 bases and the J gene end by 3 bases; junction bases not matched to a gene: 7. Germline V gene lookup returns CDR1 SGHTA and CDR2 FQGNSA. As DNA, the CDR3 is TGTGCCAGCAGCTTGGGGCTAGCGGGAGGGCCGACAGATACGCAGTATTTT. Residues: CASSLGLAGGPTDTQYF.

By proportion, this clone is medium-sized. This chain links TRBV19 with TRBJ2-7, with D possibly matching TRBD2 (5 bases). The germline V gene encodes CDR1 LNHDA and CDR2 SQIVND (reference sequence). The CDR3 covers 15 residues. V was clipped by 5 bases and J by 3 bases, with 17 bases between them. The CDR3 bases are TGTGCCAGTAGTGGTTCTTGGACTCTTATCTACGAGCAGTACTTC. Translation: CASSGSWTLIYEQYF. The whole variable domain, filled in from reference TRBV19 and TRBJ2-7, reads DGGITQSPKYLFRKEGQNVTLSCEQNLNHDAMYWYRQDPGQGLRLIYYSQIVNDFQKGDIAEGYSVSREKKESFPLTVTSAQKNPTAFYLCASSGSWTLIYEQYFGPGTRLTVT.

J is TRBJ1-3 and V is TRBV7-2, with D possibly TRBD1 on 5 matching bases. CDR3 length: 15 amino acids. V lost 3 bases and J lost 2, with 11 bases in between. Germline values: CDR1 SGHTA, CDR2 FQGNSA. Here the CDR3 DNA reads TGTGCCAGCAGCTTGCAGGGAGGCCCTGGAAACACCATATATTTT. This codes for CASSLQGGPGNTIYF.

The chain recombines TRBV4-1 with TRBJ1-6; 11 positions match TRBD1. J was trimmed by 9 bases and V by 4 bases; bases with no gene match: 5. Germline V gene lookup returns CDR1 MGHRA and CDR2 YSYEKL. The CDR3 length is 15 residues. Here the CDR3 DNA reads TGCGCCAGCAGCCTCGCCGGGACAGGGGGTTCACCCCTCCACTTT. Encoded protein: CASSLAGTGGSPLHF.

The chain is built from TRBV2 and TRBJ1-2; perhaps TRBD1 as D (5 bases). Germline V gene data show CDR1 as SNHLY and CDR2 as FYNNEI. V lost 4 bases and J lost 1, with 10 bases in between. This CDR3 comprises 14 residues. The CDR3 here is CASSGRQSNYGYTF. CDR3 nucleotides: TGTGCCAGCAGTGGGAGACAGAGTAACTATGGCTACACCTTC.

This chain connects TRBV28 to TRBJ1-1, with a possible D match to TRBD1 (6 bases). The length of the CDR3 is 16 residues. The V and J ends lost 7 bases and 1 base respectively, with 19 bases between them. The germline gives CDR1 MDHEN, CDR2 SYDVKM. CDR3 in amino acids: CASTHTRGFPNTEAFF. The CDR3, as DNA: TGTGCCAGCACCCACACCAGGGGATTTCCGAACACTGAAGCTTTCTTT. The full variable domain, rest sourced from reference TRBV28 and TRBJ1-1, is DVKVTQSSRYLVKRTGEKVFLECVQDMDHENMFWYRQDPGLGLRLIYFSYDVKMKEKGDIPEGYSVSREKKERFSLILESASTNQTSMYLCASTHTRGFPNTEAFFGQGTRLTVV.

This chain uses TRBV25-1 with TRBJ1-1; 7 bases match TRBD1. The V gene end was trimmed by 1 base and the J gene end by 5 bases; junction bases not matched to a gene: 10. CDR3 size: 16 residues. Germline lookup yields CDR1 MGHDK and CDR2 SYGVNS. CDR3 nucleotides: TGTGCCAGCAGTGAATTAGGGGGCCGGAGAGGTACTGAAGCTTTCTTT. It translates to CASSELGGRRGTEAFF.

CDR3 in DNA: TGTGCCAGCAGCGTAAGACAGGGGGGCGAGTATGGCTACACCTTC. Residues: CASSVRQGGEYGYTF. The chain couples TRBV7-9 to TRBJ1-2; 9 nucleotides line up with TRBD1. After removal of 5 bases from V and 5 bases from J, the junction contained 9 bases not matched to a gene. Looked up from germline, CDR1 is SEHNR and CDR2 is FQNEAQ (reference sequence). This CDR3 region has 15 residues.